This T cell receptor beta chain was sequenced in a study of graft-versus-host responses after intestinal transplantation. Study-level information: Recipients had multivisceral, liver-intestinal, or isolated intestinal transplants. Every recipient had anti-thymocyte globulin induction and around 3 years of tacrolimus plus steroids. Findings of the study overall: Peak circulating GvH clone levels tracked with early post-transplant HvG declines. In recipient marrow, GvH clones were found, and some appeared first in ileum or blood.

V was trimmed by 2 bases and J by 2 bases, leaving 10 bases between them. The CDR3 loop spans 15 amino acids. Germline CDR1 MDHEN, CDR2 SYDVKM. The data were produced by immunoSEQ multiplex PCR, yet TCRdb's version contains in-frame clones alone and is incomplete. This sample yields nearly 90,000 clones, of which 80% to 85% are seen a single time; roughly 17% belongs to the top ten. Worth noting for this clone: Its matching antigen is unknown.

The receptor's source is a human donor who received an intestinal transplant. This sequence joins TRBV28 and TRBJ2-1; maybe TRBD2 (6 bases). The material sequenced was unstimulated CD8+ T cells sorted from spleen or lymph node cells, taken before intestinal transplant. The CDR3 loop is CASSLAGLTYNEQFF. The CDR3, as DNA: TGTGCCAGCAGTTTAGCGGGGCTCACCTACAATGAGCAGTTCTTC.